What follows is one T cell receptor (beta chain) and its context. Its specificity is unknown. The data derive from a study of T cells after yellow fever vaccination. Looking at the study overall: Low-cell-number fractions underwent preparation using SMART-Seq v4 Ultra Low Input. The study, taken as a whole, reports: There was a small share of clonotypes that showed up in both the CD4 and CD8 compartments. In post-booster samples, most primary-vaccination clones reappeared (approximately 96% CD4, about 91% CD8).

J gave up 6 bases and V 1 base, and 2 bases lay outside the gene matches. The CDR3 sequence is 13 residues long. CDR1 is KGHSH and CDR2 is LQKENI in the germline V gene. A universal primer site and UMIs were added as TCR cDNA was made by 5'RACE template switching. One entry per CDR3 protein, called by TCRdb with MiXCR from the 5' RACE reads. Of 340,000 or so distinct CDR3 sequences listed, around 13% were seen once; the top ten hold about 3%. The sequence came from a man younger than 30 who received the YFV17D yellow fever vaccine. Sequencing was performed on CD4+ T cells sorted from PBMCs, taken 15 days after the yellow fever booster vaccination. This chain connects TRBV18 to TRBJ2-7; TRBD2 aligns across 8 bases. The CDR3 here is CASSPLGGGEQYV. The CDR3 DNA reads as TGTGCCAGCTCACCACTCGGGGGGGGCGAGCAGTACGTC.